The 19 T cell receptor beta chains listed next were all sequenced from one sample in a study of blood T cell repertoires in COVID-19. The assay was immunoSEQ multiplex PCR, and TCRdb's table has in-frame clones only and misses some. This table has about 120,000 clones, about 87% appearing once. Input material: peripheral blood. These receptors were taken from a woman in her 70s with acute or convalescent COVID-19.

The rearrangement joins TRBV7-9 to TRBJ1-1, with no clear D. V lost 6 bases and J lost 0, with 11 bases in between. CDR1 SEHNR and CDR2 FQNEAQ come from the germline V gene (reference sequence). CDR3 length: 14 residues. Written as DNA, the CDR3 is TGTGCCAGCAGAAGTGGCAGGATGAACACTGAAGCTTTCTTT. This translates into CASRSGRMNTEAFF.

CDR3: CASSFRGLMNTEAFF. CDR3 sequence (DNA): TGTGCCAGCAGCTTTAGGGGGCTTATGAACACTGAAGCTTTCTTT. The V and J genes are TRBV5-5 and TRBJ1-1, with TRBD1 matching over 7 bases. Germline trimming cut 2 bases from V and 0 bases from J; bases unmatched to any gene: 4. The CDR3 sequence is 15 residues long. Germline assignment: CDR1 SGHKS and CDR2 YYEKEE (reference sequence).

In its sample, this clone was seen once. The chain links TRBV28 to TRBJ1-2; the match to TRBD1 covers 8 bases. Germline V gene lookup returns CDR1 MDHEN and CDR2 SYDVKM. The J segment lost 8 bases and the V segment lost 6 bases, leaving 11 bases of the junction unmatched. This CDR3 spans 14 amino acids. The CDR3 coding sequence is TGTGCCAGCAGCCCAGACAGGGGAACTTGGGGCTACACCTTC. Its translation: CASSPDRGTWGYTF.

The genes are TRBV28 and TRBJ1-3, with TRBD1 identical over 9 bases. This CDR3 contains 14 residues. Looked up from germline, CDR1 is MDHEN and CDR2 is SYDVKM. The junction had 6 bases not matched to a gene; V was cut back by 6 bases and J by 6 bases. The CDR3 coding sequence is TGTGCCAGCAGCCTGGGACAGGGCCAAAACACCATATATTTT. Translated: CASSLGQGQNTIYF. Full variable domain (outside the CDR3, taken from reference TRBV28 and TRBJ1-3): DVKVTQSSRYLVKRTGEKVFLECVQDMDHENMFWYRQDPGLGLRLIYFSYDVKMKEKGDIPEGYSVSREKKERFSLILESASTNQTSMYLCASSLGQGQNTIYFGEGSWLTVV.

The chain has TRBV27 and TRBJ2-7; 7 positions match TRBD1. Germline V gives CDR1 MNHEY, CDR2 SMNVEV (reference sequence). J gave up 5 bases and V 8 bases, and 6 bases lay outside the gene matches. The CDR3 length is 12 residues. The CDR3 protein is CASFATGNEQYF. CDR3 nucleotides: TGTGCCAGCTTCGCGACAGGGAACGAGCAGTACTTC.

This clone is a singleton in its sample. The V and J genes are TRBV3-1 (or the pseudogene TRBV3-2) and TRBJ2-7; maybe TRBD1 (6 bases). The CDR3 is made up of 15 amino acids. Trimming removed 3 bases at V and 3 bases at J, with 15 bases between. CDR1 LGHDT and CDR2 YNNKEL come from the germline V gene (reference sequence). The CDR3 sequence: CASSHHWTENYEQYF. CDR3 bases: TGTGCCAGCAGCCACCACTGGACAGAGAACTACGAGCAGTACTTC.

The genes are TRBV11-3 and TRBJ2-7; D is perhaps TRBD2 (7 bases). V shed 3 bases and J shed 0 bases, with 15 bases lying between them. CDR1 and CDR2 (germline): SGHNT, YENEEA. The length of the CDR3 is 16 residues. The CDR3 nucleotides read TGTGCCAGCAGCTTTGAGGCGGGGGCGAGCTCCTACGAGCAGTACTTC. The encoded protein is CASSFEAGASSYEQYF.

The V gene is TRBV11-2, the J gene TRBJ2-1, with TRBD1 matching over 10 bases. The V segment lost 8 bases and the J segment 8 bases; nucleotides outside the gene matches: 6. The CDR3 has 13 residues. The germline CDR1 and CDR2 sequences are SGHAT and FQNNGV. Written as DNA, the CDR3 is TGTGCCAGCGCCCCGGGACAGGGGTATGAGCAGTTCTTC. This sequence encodes CASAPGQGYEQFF.

This CDR3 is CASSKQGQETEAFF. The CDR3 DNA is TGTGCCAGCAGTAAACAGGGGCAGGAAACTGAAGCTTTCTTT. The rearrangement joins TRBV2 to TRBJ1-1; 7 bases match TRBD1. Germline assignment: CDR1 SNHLY and CDR2 FYNNEI. With 5 bases clipped from V and 5 bases from J, the junction kept 8 bases outside the gene matches. The CDR3 spans 14 residues.

V usage is TRBV28 and J usage is TRBJ1-1; possible D gene TRBD1, 6 bases. Trimming took 8 bases from V and 1 from J, leaving 14 bases between them. The CDR3 runs 14 residues. Germline CDR1 and CDR2: MDHEN and SYDVKM. The CDR3 bases are TGTGCCAGCTCCGACAGGATGGGGAACACTGAAGCTTTCTTT. The encoded protein is CASSDRMGNTEAFF.

As for this clone: Mismatch with germline at one junction end may stem from a read error. The chain joins TRBV7-7 to TRBJ2-1; 9 bases are shared with TRBD2. CDR1 and CDR2 from the germline V gene are SSHAT and FNYEAQ (reference sequence). The CDR3 runs 17 residues. The CDR3 DNA follows: TGTGCTAGCACCCTTAGGGGGCTAGCGGGGTCGTACAATGAGCAGTTCTTC. It codes for CASTLRGLAGSYNEQFF.

The chain employs TRBV18 and TRBJ2-1; possible D gene TRBD2, 6 bases. The CDR3 has 16 residues. Trimming took off 3 bases at V and 8 bases at J, with 20 bases between the two ends. Germline loops: CDR1 KGHSH, CDR2 LQKENI. For the CDR3, the DNA is TGTGCCAGCTCACCTCCTGGGGGACTCGGCACAGATGAGCAGTTCTTC. Residues: CASSPPGGLGTDEQFF. The full variable domain, its missing parts supplied by reference TRBV18 and TRBJ2-1, is NAGVMQNPRHLVRRRGQEARLRCSPMKGHSHVYWYRQLPEEGLKFMVYLQKENIIDESGMPKERFSAEFPKEGPSILRIQQVVRGDSAAYFCASSPPGGLGTDEQFFGPGTRLTVL.

The chain combines TRBV28 with TRBJ1-1; 8 nucleotides line up with TRBD1. This CDR3 is built from 14 residues. Trimming cost V 3 bases and J 3 bases; bases outside gene matches: 3. CDR1 is MDHEN, CDR2 SYDVKM, per germline. The CDR3 DNA follows: TGTGCCAGCAGTTTGCAGGGGGCTGACACTGAAGCTTTCTTT. Its protein is CASSLQGADTEAFF.

The chain carries TRBV11-3 and TRBJ1-3; D may be TRBD1 (5 bases). Per the germline V gene, CDR1 is SGHNT and CDR2 is YENEEA. Trimming removed 4 bases from V and 8 bases from J, with 12 bases in between. The CDR3 is made up of 13 amino acids. In DNA, the CDR3 is TGTGCCAGCAGCTGGGCACCGGGGGACACCATATATTTT. Protein sequence: CASSWAPGDTIYF.

This clone has just a few counts. The chain recombines TRBV9 with TRBJ2-3; 8 positions match TRBD2. The CDR3 runs 15 residues. The V and J ends lost 2 bases and 0 bases, in that order; junction bases with no gene match: 2. The germline CDR1 and CDR2 sequences are SGDLS and YYNGEE. Here the CDR3 DNA reads TGTGCCAGCAGCGTTAGCGGGGAGAGCACAGATACGCAGTATTTT. It is translated as CASSVSGESTDTQYF.

The chain has TRBV5-1 and TRBJ2-7, with 7 bases lining up with TRBD1. The length of the CDR3 is 16 residues. The junction had 10 bases not matched to a gene; V was cut back by 4 bases and J by 0 bases. Germline V gene lookup returns CDR1 SGHRS and CDR2 YFSETQ. The CDR3 is CASSPRTGLFSYEQYF. The CDR3 nucleotides read TGCGCCAGCAGCCCCCGGACAGGACTTTTCTCCTACGAGCAGTACTTC.

The genes are TRBV28 and TRBJ1-4, with D possibly being TRBD1 (5 bases). The CDR3 runs to 17 residues. V lost 2 bases and J 5 bases, leaving 18 bases between the germline ends. The germline V gene has CDR1 MDHEN and CDR2 SYDVKM. CDR3 region: CASSLAAVGQDNEKLFF. CDR3 nucleotides: TGTGCCAGCAGTTTAGCCGCAGTGGGGCAAGACAATGAAAAACTGTTTTTT.

V usage is TRBV24-1 and J usage is TRBJ1-4; tentative D call: TRBD1 (5 bases). Trimming stripped 4 bases from V and 7 bases from J, with 15 bases between. The CDR3 is 15 residues long. CDR1 and CDR2 (germline): KGHDR, SFDVKD. This CDR3 reads CATSDPAQGGEKLFF. CDR3 sequence (DNA): TGTGCCACCAGTGACCCCGCGCAGGGAGGTGAAAAACTGTTTTTT.

This rearrangement joins TRBV5-4 to TRBJ2-7, with TRBD1 identical over 11 bases. J gave up 6 bases and V 4 bases, and 9 bases lay outside the gene matches. There are 15 residues in the CDR3. Germline assignment: CDR1 SGHNT and CDR2 YYREEE (reference sequence). CDR3 residues: CASSPGTGGSVEQYF. The CDR3 nucleotides are TGTGCCAGCAGCCCGGGGACAGGGGGTTCGGTCGAGCAGTACTTC. Supplemented by reference TRBV5-4 and TRBJ2-7, the full variable domain reads ETGVTQSPTHLIKTRGQQVTLRCSSQSGHNTVSWYQQALGQGPQFIFQYYREEENGRGNFPPRFSGLQFPNYSSELNVNALELDDSALYLCASSPGTGGSVEQYFGPGTRLTVT.